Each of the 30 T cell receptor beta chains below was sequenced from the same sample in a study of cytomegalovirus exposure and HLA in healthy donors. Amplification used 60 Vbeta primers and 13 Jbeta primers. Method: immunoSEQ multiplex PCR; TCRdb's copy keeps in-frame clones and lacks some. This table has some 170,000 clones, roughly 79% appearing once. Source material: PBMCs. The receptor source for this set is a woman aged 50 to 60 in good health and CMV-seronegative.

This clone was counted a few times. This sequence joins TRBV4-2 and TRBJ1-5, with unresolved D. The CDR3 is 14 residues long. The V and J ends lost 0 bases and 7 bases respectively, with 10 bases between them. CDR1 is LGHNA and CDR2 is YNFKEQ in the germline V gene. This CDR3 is CASSQEMTLQPQHF. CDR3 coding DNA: TGTGCCAGCAGCCAAGAAATGACTCTACAGCCCCAGCATTTT.

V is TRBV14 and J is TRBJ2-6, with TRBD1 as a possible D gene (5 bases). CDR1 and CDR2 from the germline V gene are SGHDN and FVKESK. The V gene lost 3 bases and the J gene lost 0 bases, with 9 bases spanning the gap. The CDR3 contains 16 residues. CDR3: CASSQGRLSGANVLTF. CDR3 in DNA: TGTGCCAGCAGCCAGGGGCGCCTCTCTGGGGCCAACGTCCTGACTTTC.

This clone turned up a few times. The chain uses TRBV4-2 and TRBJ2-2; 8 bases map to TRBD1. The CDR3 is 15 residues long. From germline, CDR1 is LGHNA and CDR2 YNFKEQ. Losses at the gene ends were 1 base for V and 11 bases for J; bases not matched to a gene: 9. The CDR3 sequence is CASSQVNQGARELFF. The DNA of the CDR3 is TGTGCCAGCAGCCAAGTTAACCAGGGGGCGAGAGAGCTGTTTTTT.

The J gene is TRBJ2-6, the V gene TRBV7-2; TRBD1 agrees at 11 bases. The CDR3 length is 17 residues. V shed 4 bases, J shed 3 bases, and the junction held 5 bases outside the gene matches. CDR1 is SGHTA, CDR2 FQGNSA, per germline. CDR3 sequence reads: CASSWTGGAGGANVLTF. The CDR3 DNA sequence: TGTGCCAGCAGCTGGACAGGGGGCGCAGGTGGGGCCAACGTCCTGACTTTC.

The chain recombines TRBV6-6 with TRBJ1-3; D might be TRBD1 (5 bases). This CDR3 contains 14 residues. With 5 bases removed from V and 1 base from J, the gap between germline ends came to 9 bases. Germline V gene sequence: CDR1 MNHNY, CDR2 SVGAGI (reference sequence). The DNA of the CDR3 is TGTGCCAGCAGTGGGGCCGCGTCTGGAAACACCATATATTTT. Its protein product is CASSGAASGNTIYF.

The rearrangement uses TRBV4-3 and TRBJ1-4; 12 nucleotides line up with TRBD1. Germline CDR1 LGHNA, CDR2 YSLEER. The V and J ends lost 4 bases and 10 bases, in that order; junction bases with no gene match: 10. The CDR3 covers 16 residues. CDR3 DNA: TGCGCCAGCAGCCCCGTCTCGGGACAGGGGGCCGGAAAACTGTTTTTT. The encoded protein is CASSPVSGQGAGKLFF.

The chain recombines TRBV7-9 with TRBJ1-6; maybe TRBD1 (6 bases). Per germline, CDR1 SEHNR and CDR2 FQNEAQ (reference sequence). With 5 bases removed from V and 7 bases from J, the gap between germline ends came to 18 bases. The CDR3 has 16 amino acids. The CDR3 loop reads CASSPTTGQRNSPLHF. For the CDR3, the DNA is TGTGCCAGCAGCCCTACTACCGGACAGCGGAATTCACCCCTCCACTTT.

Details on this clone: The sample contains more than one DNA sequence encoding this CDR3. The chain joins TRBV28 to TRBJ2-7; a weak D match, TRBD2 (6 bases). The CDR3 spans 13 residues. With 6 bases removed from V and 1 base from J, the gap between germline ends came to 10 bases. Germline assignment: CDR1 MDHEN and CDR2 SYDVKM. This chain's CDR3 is CASRTSQSYEQYF. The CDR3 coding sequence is TGTGCCAGCAGGACTAGTCAGTCCTACGAGCAGTACTTC.

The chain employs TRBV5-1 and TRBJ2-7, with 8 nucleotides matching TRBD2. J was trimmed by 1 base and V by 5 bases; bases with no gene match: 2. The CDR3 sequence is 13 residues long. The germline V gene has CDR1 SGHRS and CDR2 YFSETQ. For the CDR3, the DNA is TGCGCCAGCAGGCGGGGGGAGTCCTACGAGCAGTACTTC. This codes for CASRRGESYEQYF.

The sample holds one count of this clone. CDR3 nucleotide sequence: TGTGCCAGCAGTGTTATGCTAGCGGGACCTCAGGGCAATGAGCAGTTCTTC. This encodes CASSVMLAGPQGNEQFF. The V and J genes are TRBV25-1 and TRBJ2-1, with TRBD2 identical over 9 bases. The germline CDR1 and CDR2 sequences are MGHDK and SYGVNS. Losses at the gene ends were 4 bases for V and 6 bases for J; bases not matched to a gene: 13. The CDR3 extends over 17 amino acids.

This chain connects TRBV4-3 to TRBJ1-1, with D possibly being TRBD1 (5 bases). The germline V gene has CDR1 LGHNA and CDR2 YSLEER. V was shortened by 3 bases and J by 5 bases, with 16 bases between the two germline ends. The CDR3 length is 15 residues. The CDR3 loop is CASSHSEGVWTEAFF. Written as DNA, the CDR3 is TGCGCCAGCAGCCACTCTGAAGGGGTTTGGACTGAAGCTTTCTTT.

CDR3 bases: TGCAGCGTTGAAGAGTCGGCAGGGGGCTACAATGAGCAGTTCTTC. Translation: CSVEESAGGYNEQFF. The V gene is TRBV29-1, the J gene TRBJ2-1; 7 bases align to TRBD1. Trimming at V came to 0 bases and at J to 3 bases, leaving 5 bases not matched to a gene. Looked up from germline, CDR1 is SQVTM and CDR2 is ANQGSEA. The CDR3 sequence is 15 residues long.

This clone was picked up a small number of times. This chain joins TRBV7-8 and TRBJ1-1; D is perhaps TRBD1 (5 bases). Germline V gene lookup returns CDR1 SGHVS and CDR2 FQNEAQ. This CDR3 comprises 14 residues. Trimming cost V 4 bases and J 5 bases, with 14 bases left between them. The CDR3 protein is CASSYQEGKTEAFF. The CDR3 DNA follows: TGTGCCAGCAGCTATCAGGAGGGGAAAACTGAAGCTTTCTTT.

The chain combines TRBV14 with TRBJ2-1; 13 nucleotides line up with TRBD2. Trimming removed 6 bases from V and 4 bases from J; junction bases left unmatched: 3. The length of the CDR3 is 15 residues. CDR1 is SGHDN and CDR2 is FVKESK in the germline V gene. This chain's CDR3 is CASSRTSGGYNEQFF. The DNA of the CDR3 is TGTGCCAGCAGTCGGACTAGCGGGGGATACAATGAGCAGTTCTTC.

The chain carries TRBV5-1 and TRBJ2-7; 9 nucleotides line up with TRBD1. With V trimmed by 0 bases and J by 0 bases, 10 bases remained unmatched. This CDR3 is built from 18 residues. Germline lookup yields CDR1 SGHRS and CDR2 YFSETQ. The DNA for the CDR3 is TGCGCCAGCAGCTTGGCACCCACCGGGACAGGGAGCTCCTACGAGCAGTACTTC. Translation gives CASSLAPTGTGSSYEQYF.

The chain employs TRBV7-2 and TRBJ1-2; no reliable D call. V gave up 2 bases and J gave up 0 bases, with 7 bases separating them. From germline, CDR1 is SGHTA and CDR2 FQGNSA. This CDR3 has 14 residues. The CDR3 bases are TGTGCCAGCAGCTTAAACAAAGCTAACTATGGCTACACCTTC. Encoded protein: CASSLNKANYGYTF.

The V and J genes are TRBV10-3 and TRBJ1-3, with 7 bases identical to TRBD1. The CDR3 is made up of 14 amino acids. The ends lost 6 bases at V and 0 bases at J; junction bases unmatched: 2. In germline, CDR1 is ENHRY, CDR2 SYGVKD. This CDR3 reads CAIRGDSSGNTIYF. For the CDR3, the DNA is TGTGCCATCAGGGGGGACAGCTCTGGAAACACCATATATTTT.

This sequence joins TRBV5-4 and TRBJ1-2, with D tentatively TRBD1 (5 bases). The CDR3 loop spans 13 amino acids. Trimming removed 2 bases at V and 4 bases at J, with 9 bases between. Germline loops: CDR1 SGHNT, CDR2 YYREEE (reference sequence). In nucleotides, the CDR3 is TGTGCCAGCAGCTTTGACGGGGGCTATGGCTACACCTTC. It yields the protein CASSFDGGYGYTF.

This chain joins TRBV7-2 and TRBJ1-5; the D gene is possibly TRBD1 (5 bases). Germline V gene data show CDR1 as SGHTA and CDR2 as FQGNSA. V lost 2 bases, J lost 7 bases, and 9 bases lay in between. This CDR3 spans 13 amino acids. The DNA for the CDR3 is TGTGCCAGCAGCTTACAGGGTGAACAGCCCCAGCATTTT. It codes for CASSLQGEQPQHF.

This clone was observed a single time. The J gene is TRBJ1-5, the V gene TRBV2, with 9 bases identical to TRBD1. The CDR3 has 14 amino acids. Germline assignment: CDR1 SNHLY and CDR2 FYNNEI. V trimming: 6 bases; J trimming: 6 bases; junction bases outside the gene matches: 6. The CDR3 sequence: CASSGQGIGQPQHF. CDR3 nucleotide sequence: TGTGCCAGCAGCGGACAGGGGATTGGTCAGCCCCAGCATTTT.

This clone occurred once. CDR3 protein: CASSLGPDRGSIGEQYF. As DNA, the CDR3 is TGCGCCAGCAGCTTGGGGCCCGACAGGGGAAGTATCGGCGAGCAGTACTTC. The chain employs TRBV5-1 and TRBJ2-7; TRBD1 agrees at 8 bases. The CDR3 is 17 residues long. V shed 0 bases, J shed 6 bases, and the junction held 14 bases outside the gene matches. CDR1 is SGHRS, CDR2 YFSETQ, per germline.

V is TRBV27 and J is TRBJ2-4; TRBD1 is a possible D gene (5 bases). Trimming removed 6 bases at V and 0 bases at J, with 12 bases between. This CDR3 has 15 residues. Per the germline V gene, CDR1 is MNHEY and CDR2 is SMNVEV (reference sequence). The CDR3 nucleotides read TGTGCCAGCAGAGATCGACAGTTAGCCAAAAACATTCAGTACTTC. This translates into CASRDRQLAKNIQYF.

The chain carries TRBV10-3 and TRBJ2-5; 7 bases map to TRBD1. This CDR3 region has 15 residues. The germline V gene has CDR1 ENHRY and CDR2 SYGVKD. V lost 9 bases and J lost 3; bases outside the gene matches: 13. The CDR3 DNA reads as TGTGCCATTAATAAGCCCGGGACAGTAGAAGAGACCCAGTACTTC. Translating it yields CAINKPGTVEETQYF.

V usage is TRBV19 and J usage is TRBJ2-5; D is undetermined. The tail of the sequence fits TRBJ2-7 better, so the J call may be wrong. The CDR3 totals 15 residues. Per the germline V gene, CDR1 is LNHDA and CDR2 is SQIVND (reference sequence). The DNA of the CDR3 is TGTGCCAGTAGTATAGCGGGTCTTCGAGGCTACGAGCAGTACTTC. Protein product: CASSIAGLRGYEQYF.

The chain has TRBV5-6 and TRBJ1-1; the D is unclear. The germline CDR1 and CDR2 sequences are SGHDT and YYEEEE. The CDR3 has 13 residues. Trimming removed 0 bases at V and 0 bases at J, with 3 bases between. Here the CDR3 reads CASSLGVNTEAFF. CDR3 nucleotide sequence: TGTGCCAGCAGCTTGGGAGTGAACACTGAAGCTTTCTTT. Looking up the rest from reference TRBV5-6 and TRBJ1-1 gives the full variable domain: DAGVTQSPTHLIKTRGQQVTLRCSPKSGHDTVSWYQQALGQGPQFIFQYYEEEERQRGNFPDRFSGHQFPNYSSELNVNALLLGDSALYLCASSLGVNTEAFFGQGTRLTVV.

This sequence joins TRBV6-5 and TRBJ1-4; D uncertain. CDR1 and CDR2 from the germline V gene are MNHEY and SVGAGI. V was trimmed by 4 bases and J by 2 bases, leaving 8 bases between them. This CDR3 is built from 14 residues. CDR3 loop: CASSSGFTNEKLFF. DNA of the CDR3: TGTGCCAGCAGTTCGGGGTTCACTAATGAAAAACTGTTTTTT.

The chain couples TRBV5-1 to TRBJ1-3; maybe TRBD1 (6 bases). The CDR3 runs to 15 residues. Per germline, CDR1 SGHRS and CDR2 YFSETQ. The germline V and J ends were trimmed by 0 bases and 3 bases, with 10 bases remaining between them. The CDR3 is CASSLVSGDGNTIYF. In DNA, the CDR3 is TGCGCCAGCAGCTTGGTTTCAGGGGATGGAAACACCATATATTTT.

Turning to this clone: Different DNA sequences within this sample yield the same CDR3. CDR3 sequence (DNA): TGTGCCAGCAGTTACCGTGGCGGAACTGAAGCTTTCTTT. Amino acid sequence: CASSYRGGTEAFF. The chain couples TRBV6-5 to TRBJ1-1; D not resolved. The germline V and J ends were trimmed by 2 bases and 5 bases, with 9 bases remaining between them. The CDR3 totals 13 residues. CDR1 is MNHEY, CDR2 SVGAGI, per germline.

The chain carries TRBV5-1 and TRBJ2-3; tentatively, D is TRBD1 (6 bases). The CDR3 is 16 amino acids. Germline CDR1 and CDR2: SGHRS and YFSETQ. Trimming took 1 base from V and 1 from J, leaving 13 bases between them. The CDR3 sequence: CASSLYPGVGTDTQYF. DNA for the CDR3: TGCGCCAGCAGCTTGTACCCAGGGGTAGGCACAGATACGCAGTATTTT.

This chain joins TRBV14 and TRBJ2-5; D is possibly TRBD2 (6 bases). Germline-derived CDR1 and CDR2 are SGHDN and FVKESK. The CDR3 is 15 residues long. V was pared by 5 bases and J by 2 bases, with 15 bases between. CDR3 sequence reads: CASSDLRETQETQYF. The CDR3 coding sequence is TGTGCCAGCAGCGACTTACGGGAGACACAAGAGACCCAGTACTTC.